The clone carrying this T cell receptor (beta chain) was recorded a few times. Authors' data handling: Cell counts per sample came from amplifying reference gene primers. TCRdb's table, derived via immunoSEQ multiplex PCR, lists solely in-frame clones and lacks some. Clone size and the V and J calls come from that table; the DNA yielded D and trimming. This table has more than 100,000 clones, nearly 90% appearing once. These data originate in a study of blood T cell repertoires in COVID-19. Study-wide context: The samples span acute and convalescent COVID-19 from the United States, Italy and Spain.

Germline-derived CDR1 and CDR2 are LGHNA and YSLEER. V shed 2 bases and J shed 4 bases, with 11 bases lying between them. The CDR3 is 14 amino acids. The receptor comes from a woman in her fifties or sixties with COVID-19, enrolled during active disease. Sequencing input: peripheral blood. V gene TRBV4-3 combines with J gene TRBJ1-2, with TRBD1 as a possible D gene (5 bases). CDR3 in amino acids: CASSQHRYSYGYTF. Written as DNA, the CDR3 is TGCGCCAGCAGCCAACACAGGTACAGCTATGGCTACACCTTC.